One and the same sample provided the 26 T cell receptor beta chains below, sequenced in a study of blood T cell repertoires in COVID-19. Libraries were prepared by immunoSEQ multiplex PCR; TCRdb keeps only in-frame clonotypes and omits some of them. The sample shows approximately 170,000 clones, 65% to 90% of them seen only once. The specimen was peripheral blood. These receptors originate from a man in his forties or fifties with active or convalescent COVID-19.

The V gene is TRBV6-5, the J gene TRBJ2-7; TRBD1 aligns across 9 bases. Germline V gene sequence: CDR1 MNHEY, CDR2 SVGAGI. The CDR3 extends over 15 amino acids. J lost 3 bases, V lost 0 bases, and 3 bases had no gene match. This chain's CDR3 is CASSYSRDRVYEQYF. The CDR3 DNA follows: TGTGCCAGCAGTTACTCGAGGGACAGGGTCTACGAGCAGTACTTC.

The J gene is TRBJ1-1, the V gene TRBV2; the D gene is possibly TRBD1 (5 bases). CDR1 is SNHLY and CDR2 is FYNNEI in the germline V gene. V was shortened by 8 bases and J by 4 bases, with 17 bases between the two germline ends. The CDR3 spans 14 residues. The DNA for the CDR3 is TGTGCCAGCGGTGGGAGTCAGGGATTCACTGAAGCTTTCTTT. It is translated as CASGGSQGFTEAFF.

This clone came up a few times. V gene TRBV25-1 combines with J gene TRBJ1-1; D uncertain. The CDR3 has 15 amino acids. Per germline, CDR1 MGHDK and CDR2 SYGVNS. Trimming stripped 1 base from V and 1 base from J, with 10 bases between. The CDR3 protein is CASSESLTGNTEAFF. The CDR3 DNA sequence: TGTGCCAGCAGTGAATCCCTCACCGGGAACACTGAAGCTTTCTTT.

The table lists this clone with a count of one. The V call is TRBV7-2, the J call TRBJ2-3, with a weak D call TRBD2 (6 bases). Trimming removed 2 bases at V and 2 bases at J, with 8 bases between. From germline, CDR1 is SGHTA and CDR2 FQGNSA. This CDR3 spans 14 amino acids. The CDR3 protein is CASSLSGPTDTQYF. CDR3 coding DNA: TGTGCCAGCAGCTTAAGCGGGCCCACAGATACGCAGTATTTT. The variable domain in full, with the rest retrieved from reference TRBV7-2 and TRBJ2-3, is GAGVSQSPSNKVTEKGKDVELRCDPISGHTALYWYRQSLGQGLEFLIYFQGNSAPDKSGLPSDRFSAERTGGSVSTLTIQRTQQEDSAVYLCASSLSGPTDTQYFGPGTRLTVL.

V is TRBV7-9 and J is TRBJ2-1; TRBD2 aligns across 10 bases. The germline gives CDR1 SEHNR, CDR2 FQNEAQ (reference sequence). The CDR3 covers 15 residues. V was clipped by 5 bases and J by 12 bases; unmatched bases: 13. This chain's CDR3 is CASSPDGLADPWQFF. The CDR3 coding sequence is TGTGCCAGCAGCCCAGATGGACTAGCGGACCCGTGGCAGTTCTTC. Combining the CDR3 with reference TRBV7-9 and TRBJ2-1 gives the whole variable domain DTGVSQNPRHKITKRGQNVTFRCDPISEHNRLYWYRQTLGQGPEFLTYFQNEAQLEKSRLLSDRFSAERPKGSFSTLEIQRTEQGDSAMYLCASSPDGLADPWQFFGPGTRLTVL.

This chain connects TRBV18 to TRBJ2-4, with a weak D call TRBD1 (5 bases). Germline lookup yields CDR1 KGHSH and CDR2 LQKENI. The CDR3 is 14 residues long. V lost 1 base to trimming and J lost 1 base, with 5 bases between them. DNA of the CDR3: TGTGCCAGCTCACCACGACAGGCCAAAAACATTCAGTACTTC. This gives the protein CASSPRQAKNIQYF.

This rearrangement joins TRBV3-1 (or the pseudogene TRBV3-2) to TRBJ1-5; D may be TRBD1 (5 bases). V lost 2 bases and J lost 4, with 6 bases in between. The CDR3 contains 13 residues. CDR1 LGHDT and CDR2 YNNKEL come from the germline V gene (reference sequence). The CDR3 sequence is CASSQNRNQPQHF. The CDR3 nucleotides read TGTGCCAGCAGCCAAAACAGGAATCAGCCCCAGCATTTT.

This clone was recorded once. The chain carries TRBV7-2 and TRBJ1-3, with 7 bases lining up with TRBD1. V lost 2 bases to trimming and J lost 5 bases; unmatched junction nucleotides: 6. The CDR3 runs to 15 residues. From germline, CDR1 is SGHTA and CDR2 FQGNSA. Written as DNA, the CDR3 is TGTGCCAGCAGCTTATCAGGGGGTTTTAGAAACACCATATATTTT. Protein: CASSLSGGFRNTIYF.

The CDR3 region has the DNA TGTGCCAGCAGTTTGGCAGGTTCCCACGAGCAGTACTTC. Translated, it gives CASSLAGSHEQYF. The rearrangement uses TRBV12-3 or TRBV12-4 and TRBJ2-7; D call uncertain. CDR3 length equals 13 residues. Trimming took 3 bases from V and 5 from J, leaving 11 bases between them.

The chain joins TRBV30 to TRBJ1-5; D is uncertain. V was pared by 0 bases and J by 5 bases, with 8 bases between. Germline lookup yields CDR1 GTSNPN and CDR2 SVGIG (reference sequence). CDR3 length: 13 amino acids. The CDR3 reads CAWSVTRDQPQHF. CDR3 sequence (DNA): TGTGCCTGGAGTGTGACGCGGGATCAGCCCCAGCATTTT.

This clone was counted once. The rearrangement joins TRBV9 to TRBJ1-6; 7 bases fit TRBD1. In germline, CDR1 is SGDLS, CDR2 YYNGEE. CDR3 length equals 16 residues. V lost 1 base, J lost 12 bases, and 13 bases stayed unmatched. The CDR3 sequence: CASSVQPTGPGGPLHF. DNA for the CDR3: TGTGCCAGCAGCGTACAACCGACAGGACCAGGGGGACCCCTCCACTTT.

CDR3 in amino acids: CASSPFKDRANSPLHF. The DNA for the CDR3 is TGTGCCAGCTCACCTTTTAAGGACAGGGCTAATTCACCCCTCCACTTT. The chain carries TRBV18 and TRBJ1-6, with 8 positions matching TRBD1. J gave up 6 bases and V 3 bases, and 7 bases lay outside the gene matches. The germline gives CDR1 KGHSH, CDR2 LQKENI. CDR3 size: 16 residues.

The V call is TRBV11-2, the J call TRBJ2-7, with TRBD2 identical over 15 bases. CDR1 and CDR2 (germline): SGHAT, FQNNGV. This CDR3 is built from 17 residues. V was pared by 5 bases and J by 7 bases, with 12 bases of the junction left unmatched. The CDR3 here is CASSRGLAGGGVVEQYF. CDR3 DNA sequence: TGTGCCAGCAGCCGGGGACTAGCGGGGGGCGGTGTAGTGGAGCAGTACTTC.

The genes are TRBV5-1 and TRBJ1-3; D remains ambiguous. CDR3 length equals 15 residues. Deletions cut 0 bases from V and 2 bases from J, with 9 bases between. Looked up from germline, CDR1 is SGHRS and CDR2 is YFSETQ. CDR3 protein: CASSLGVVTGNTIYF. CDR3 DNA: TGCGCCAGCAGCTTGGGTGTCGTAACTGGAAACACCATATATTTT. Full variable domain (remainder filled in from reference TRBV5-1 and TRBJ1-3): KAGVTQTPRYLIKTRGQQVTLSCSPISGHRSVSWYQQTPGQGLQFLFEYFSETQRNKGNFPGRFSGRQFSNSRSEMNVSTLELGDSALYLCASSLGVVTGNTIYFGEGSWLTVV.

This clone has just one count. The gene calls are TRBV19 and TRBJ1-4; D not certain. This CDR3 has 15 residues. Germline-derived CDR1 and CDR2 are LNHDA and SQIVND (reference sequence). Trimming took off 6 bases at V and 8 bases at J, with 19 bases between the two ends. The CDR3 region is CASRVRHLGTEKLFF. The CDR3 region has the DNA TGTGCCAGTAGGGTCAGACACTTAGGTACCGAAAAACTGTTTTTT. The variable domain in full, completed from reference TRBV19 and TRBJ1-4, reads DGGITQSPKYLFRKEGQNVTLSCEQNLNHDAMYWYRQDPGQGLRLIYYSQIVNDFQKGDIAEGYSVSREKKESFPLTVTSAQKNPTAFYLCASRVRHLGTEKLFFGSGTQLSVL.

The gene calls are TRBV7-9 and TRBJ2-5; a weak D match, TRBD2 (6 bases). This CDR3 has 15 residues. CDR1 and CDR2 from the germline V gene are SEHNR and FQNEAQ (reference sequence). Trimming removed 1 base from V and 4 bases from J, with 13 bases in between. This CDR3 is CASSLVTSSAETQYF. CDR3 DNA sequence: TGTGCCAGCAGCTTAGTGACGTCTAGCGCAGAGACCCAGTACTTC.

V and J are TRBV3-1 (or the pseudogene TRBV3-2) and TRBJ2-7; 9 bases are a match to TRBD2. Germline V gene sequence: CDR1 LGHDT, CDR2 YNNKEL (reference sequence). Trimming cost V 4 bases and J 5 bases; bases outside gene matches: 6. The CDR3 totals 14 residues. The CDR3 nucleotides are TGTGCCAGCAGCCGGGCTAGCGGGAAAGACGAGCAGTACTTC. Its protein product is CASSRASGKDEQYF.

CDR3 amino acids: CASSSGTNDYGYTF. CDR3 nucleotides: TGTGCCAGCAGCTCCGGGACTAATGACTATGGCTACACCTTC. The rearrangement joins TRBV5-4 to TRBJ1-2, with a weak D call TRBD1 (5 bases). CDR1 is SGHNT and CDR2 is YYREEE in the germline V gene (reference sequence). The V gene lost 3 bases and the J gene lost 3 bases, with 12 bases spanning the gap. The CDR3 extends over 14 amino acids.

The rearrangement uses TRBV3-1 (or the pseudogene TRBV3-2) and TRBJ1-6; TRBD1 matches 7 bases. CDR1 is LGHDT and CDR2 is YNNKEL in the germline V gene (reference sequence). The CDR3 totals 16 residues. The V and J ends lost 4 bases and 7 bases, in that order; junction bases with no gene match: 10. The CDR3 protein is CASSPGNNRGNSPLHF. CDR3 in DNA: TGTGCCAGCAGCCCAGGGAATAACAGGGGAAATTCACCCCTCCACTTT.

The chain combines TRBV3-1 (or the pseudogene TRBV3-2) with TRBJ2-1; D not certain. Trimming pared 0 bases from V and 10 bases from J, leaving 7 bases between. Germline CDR1 reads LGHDT; CDR2 reads YNNKEL (reference sequence). The CDR3 loop spans 12 amino acids. The CDR3 sequence is CASSQDQAEQFF. The CDR3 nucleotides are TGTGCCAGCAGCCAAGACCAAGCGGAGCAGTTCTTC.

The chain employs TRBV11-2 and TRBJ2-7; 7 bases fit TRBD1. V dropped 3 bases and J dropped 3; count of bases not matched to a gene: 8. This CDR3 is 15 amino acids long. The germline V gene has CDR1 SGHAT and CDR2 FQNNGV. The CDR3 reads CASSFPETGRYEQYF. CDR3 DNA sequence: TGTGCCAGCAGCTTCCCCGAGACAGGGCGCTACGAGCAGTACTTC.

The chain recombines TRBV12-3 or TRBV12-4 with TRBJ1-2; the match to TRBD1 covers 9 bases. This CDR3 has 12 amino acids. With V trimmed by 6 bases and J by 8 bases, 4 bases remained unmatched. CDR3 coding DNA: TGTGCCAGCAGGGCGACAGGGGGAGGCTACACCTTC. This codes for CASRATGGGYTF.

This rearrangement joins TRBV18 to TRBJ2-3, with 10 bases aligning to TRBD1. Germline lookup yields CDR1 KGHSH and CDR2 LQKENI. CDR3 length equals 17 residues. J gave up 4 bases and V 1 base, and 8 bases lay outside the gene matches. This chain's CDR3 is CASSPRGQGYDSDTQYF. For the CDR3, the DNA is TGTGCCAGCTCACCACGGGGACAGGGGTATGATTCAGATACGCAGTATTTT.

The V and J genes are TRBV30 and TRBJ2-5; D unresolved. The CDR3 runs 13 residues. Germline V lookup: CDR1 GTSNPN, CDR2 SVGIG (reference sequence). V shed 2 bases and J shed 5 bases, with 12 bases lying between them. In DNA form, the CDR3 reads TGTGCCTGGAGTAGAATGCAGGCCGAGACCCAGTACTTC. Translating it yields CAWSRMQAETQYF. Filled out from reference TRBV30 and TRBJ2-5, the complete variable domain reads SQTIHQWPATLVQPVGSPLSLECTVEGTSNPNLYWYRQAAGRGLQLLFYSVGIGQISSEVPQNLSASRPQDRQFILSSKKLLLSDSGFYLCAWSRMQAETQYFGPGTRLLVL.

V is TRBV7-9 and J is TRBJ2-1, with 10 nucleotides matching TRBD2. V was clipped by 5 bases and J by 7 bases; unmatched bases: 11. Germline V lookup: CDR1 SEHNR, CDR2 FQNEAQ (reference sequence). The CDR3 consists of 16 residues. The CDR3 coding sequence is TGTGCCAGCAGCACCAACCTAGCGGGGGTGTATAATGAGCAGTTCTTC. This codes for CASSTNLAGVYNEQFF. The full variable domain, with the rest looked up from reference TRBV7-9 and TRBJ2-1, is DTGVSQNPRHKITKRGQNVTFRCDPISEHNRLYWYRQTLGQGPEFLTYFQNEAQLEKSRLLSDRFSAERPKGSFSTLEIQRTEQGDSAMYLCASSTNLAGVYNEQFFGPGTRLTVL.

This chain uses TRBV7-9 with TRBJ2-2; D uncertain. The V end was cut by 5 bases, the J end by 6 bases, with 13 bases between. Germline assignment: CDR1 SEHNR and CDR2 FQNEAQ (reference sequence). The CDR3 contains 14 residues. This CDR3 reads CASSLFTTPGELFF. The CDR3 region has the DNA TGTGCCAGCAGCCTCTTCACTACCCCCGGGGAGCTGTTTTTT.